The T cell receptor (beta chain) under discussion was sequenced for a study of blood T cell repertoires in COVID-19. Only a few counts were recorded for this clone. Sequenced by immunoSEQ multiplex PCR; TCRdb stores in-frame clones only, minus some. The profile shows roughly 38,000 clones, roughly 80% of them singletons. This sequence was found in a man aged 55 to 70 with active COVID-19. Specimen: peripheral blood.

CDR3 DNA: TGTGCCAGCAGCTTGGTCAGGGGGGGCACAGATACGCAGTATTTT. It yields the protein CASSLVRGGTDTQYF. The chain employs TRBV5-8 and TRBJ2-3; D is perhaps TRBD1 (7 bases). The germline V gene encodes CDR1 SGHTS and CDR2 YDEGEE. This CDR3 has 15 amino acids. Trimming cost V 0 bases and J 1 base, with 9 bases left between them. Filled out from reference TRBV5-8 and TRBJ2-3, the complete variable domain reads EAGVTQSPTHLIKTRGQQATLRCSPISGHTSVYWYQQALGLGLQFLLWYDEGEERNRGNFPPRFSGRQFPNYSSELNVNALELEDSALYLCASSLVRGGTDTQYFGPGTRLTVL.